Below are 27 T cell receptor beta chains sequenced from a single sample in a study of T cell responses to AZD1222 COVID-19 vaccine. TCRdb keeps only in-frame clones here, not all; method: immunoSEQ multiplex PCR. Of about 180,000 clones listed, over 90% are singletons. Sample: peripheral blood, taken 28 days after the second AZD1222 dose. The receptors stem from an adult who received the AZD1222 COVID-19 vaccine.

The genes are TRBV14 and TRBJ2-1, with D hard to call. The CDR3 is 17 residues long. Trimming removed 0 bases at V and 6 bases at J, with 18 bases between. Germline-derived CDR1 and CDR2 are SGHDN and FVKESK. CDR3 sequence (DNA): TGTGCCAGCAGCCAAGATGTATGGAGTAAATGGGGCAATGAGCAGTTCTTC. Translated, it gives CASSQDVWSKWGNEQFF.

V is TRBV28 and J is TRBJ2-7; no clear D gene. V was shortened by 7 bases and J by 4 bases, with 17 bases between the two germline ends. CDR1 and CDR2 (germline): MDHEN, SYDVKM. The CDR3 contains 14 residues. CDR3 nucleotides: TGTGCCAGCATTGGGGTGAGAGGCTTATACGAGCAGTACTTC. Protein sequence: CASIGVRGLYEQYF.

J is TRBJ1-3 and V is TRBV5-1; no reliable D call. CDR3 length: 13 amino acids. Germline lookup yields CDR1 SGHRS and CDR2 YFSETQ. V lost 4 bases to trimming and J lost 4 bases, with 9 bases between them. This CDR3 reads CASSRDKGNTIYF. CDR3 DNA sequence: TGCGCCAGCAGCCGAGACAAAGGAAACACCATATATTTT.

J is TRBJ2-3 and V is TRBV2; D is unclear. The CDR3 has 13 residues. Germline CDR1 SNHLY, CDR2 FYNNEI. V gave up 8 bases and J gave up 0 bases, with 9 bases separating them. The CDR3 loop is CASGLSSTDTQYF. Written as DNA, the CDR3 is TGTGCCAGCGGGCTATCTAGCACAGATACGCAGTATTTT.

The V gene is TRBV6-2 or TRBV6-3, the J gene TRBJ2-4; TRBD2 agrees at 11 bases. CDR1 is MNHEY and CDR2 is SVGEGT in the germline V gene. V trimming: 5 bases; J trimming: 9 bases; junction bases outside the gene matches: 6. The CDR3 runs to 14 residues. The DNA of the CDR3 is TGTGCCAGCAGTGGGACTAGCGGCCTCTCCATTCAGTACTTC. Protein: CASSGTSGLSIQYF.

This chain links TRBV7-2 with TRBJ2-7, with 9 bases lining up with TRBD2. J was trimmed by 3 bases and V by 1 base; bases with no gene match: 7. This CDR3 region has 16 residues. Per the germline V gene, CDR1 is SGHTA and CDR2 is FQGNSA. CDR3 DNA: TGTGCCAGCAGCTTAGGGCTAGCGGGATACCGCTACGAGCAGTACTTC. This translates into CASSLGLAGYRYEQYF.

The J gene is TRBJ2-6, the V gene TRBV2, with D possibly matching TRBD1 (6 bases). Looked up from germline, CDR1 is SNHLY and CDR2 is FYNNEI. CDR3 size: 16 residues. Between the trimmed V and J ends, which lost 4 bases and 4 bases, there was a span of 14 bases. The CDR3, as DNA: TGTGCCAGCAGTGCCCTCCCAGGGGTCGGGGCCAACGTCCTGACTTTC. The encoded protein is CASSALPGVGANVLTF.

The gene calls are TRBV6-5 and TRBJ2-2, with D perhaps TRBD2 (6 bases). CDR1 and CDR2 (germline): MNHEY, SVGAGI. The CDR3 runs to 15 residues. V lost 7 bases and J lost 0, with 12 bases in between. CDR3 DNA: TGTGCCAGCACCACCGGGGACTCGAACACCGGGGAGCTGTTTTTT. This translates into CASTTGDSNTGELFF.

The chain combines TRBV19 with TRBJ1-2; TRBD1 matches 8 bases. The ends lost 6 bases at V and 4 bases at J; junction bases unmatched: 10. Germline CDR1 is LNHDA and CDR2 is SQIVND (reference sequence). This CDR3 spans 15 amino acids. CDR3 sequence: CASSGAGTGPYGYTF. The DNA for the CDR3 is TGTGCCAGTAGCGGGGCAGGGACAGGACCCTATGGCTACACCTTC.

This clone has only a few counts. V and J are TRBV10-3 and TRBJ1-1; tentative D call: TRBD1 (6 bases). The CDR3 covers 13 residues. Germline CDR1 and CDR2: ENHRY and SYGVKD. The V end was cut by 7 bases, the J end by 4 bases, with 13 bases between. CDR3 residues: CAITADSGTEAFF. CDR3 DNA sequence: TGTGCCATCACTGCGGACAGCGGCACTGAAGCTTTCTTT.

The chain links TRBV7-2 to TRBJ2-3; D is ambiguous. This CDR3 has 14 residues. V was pared by 1 base and J by 5 bases, with 10 bases between. CDR1 and CDR2 from the germline V gene are SGHTA and FQGNSA. The CDR3 is CASSLDGPLDTQYF. In nucleotides, the CDR3 is TGTGCCAGCAGCTTAGATGGGCCCTTAGATACGCAGTATTTT.

The gene calls are TRBV3-1 (or the pseudogene TRBV3-2) and TRBJ1-2; D remains unclear. The CDR3 is 12 residues long. Deletions cut 1 base from V and 8 bases from J, with 8 bases between. Germline V gene sequence: CDR1 LGHDT, CDR2 YNNKEL (reference sequence). The CDR3 region is CASSQGVWGYTF. CDR3 coding DNA: TGTGCCAGCAGCCAAGGGGTATGGGGCTACACCTTC.

Only one count was recorded for this clone. V usage is TRBV5-1 and J usage is TRBJ2-1; D unclear. CDR1 and CDR2 (germline): SGHRS, YFSETQ. V shed 5 bases and J shed 6 bases, with 9 bases lying between them. This CDR3 contains 12 residues. The CDR3 spells CASRSSANEQFF. CDR3 nucleotides: TGCGCCAGCAGATCTTCTGCCAATGAGCAGTTCTTC.

This chain joins TRBV5-4 and TRBJ2-3; TRBD1 matches at 7 bases. There are 13 residues in the CDR3. Germline V gene lookup returns CDR1 SGHNT and CDR2 YYREEE (reference sequence). The junction had 6 bases not matched to a gene; V was cut back by 1 base and J by 10 bases. CDR3 bases: TGTGCCAGCAGCTTGCAGGGACAGAGTCCGCAGTATTTT. Protein product: CASSLQGQSPQYF.

This clone has only one observation. The chain is built from TRBV19 and TRBJ2-6; D is unclear. The CDR3 has 15 amino acids. V lost 5 bases and J lost 0, with 8 bases in between. Germline-derived CDR1 and CDR2 are LNHDA and SQIVND (reference sequence). This CDR3 reads CASSPQISGANVLTF. Here the CDR3 DNA reads TGTGCCAGTAGTCCCCAGATCTCTGGGGCCAACGTCCTGACTTTC.

The chain employs TRBV19 and TRBJ1-5; D not resolved. The CDR3 runs to 14 residues. V gave up 3 bases and J gave up 2 bases, with 8 bases separating them. CDR1 and CDR2 (germline): LNHDA, SQIVND (reference sequence). The CDR3 is CASSMGLGNQPQHF. The CDR3, as DNA: TGTGCCAGTAGTATGGGATTGGGCAATCAGCCCCAGCATTTT.

The rearrangement joins TRBV25-1 to TRBJ1-6, with D uncertain. Trimming removed 5 bases from V and 3 bases from J, with 8 bases in between. The germline V gene has CDR1 MGHDK and CDR2 SYGVNS. The CDR3 spans 14 residues. This CDR3 is CASSLTDYNSPLHF. The CDR3 bases are TGTGCCAGCAGTCTAACCGACTATAATTCACCCCTCCACTTT.

The rearrangement joins TRBV5-6 to TRBJ1-2; D is unresolved. Germline V CDR1 and CDR2: SGHDT, YYEEEE. This CDR3 is 13 amino acids long. Trimming shortened V by 0 bases and J by 1 base, and 4 bases separated the two germline ends. For the CDR3, the DNA is TGTGCCAGCAGCTTGGATGTTAACTATGGCTACACCTTC. Protein sequence: CASSLDVNYGYTF.

The chain employs TRBV18 and TRBJ2-7; 10 nucleotides line up with TRBD2. The CDR3 length is 19 residues. Germline CDR1 and CDR2: KGHSH and LQKENI. The J segment lost 4 bases and the V segment lost 6 bases, leaving 21 bases of the junction unmatched. CDR3 amino acids: CASSPNIQKAGGPIYEQYF. CDR3 nucleotides: TGTGCCAGCTCCCCGAACATCCAAAAAGCGGGGGGGCCTATATACGAGCAGTACTTC.

V is TRBV12-2 and J is TRBJ2-3; the table's D gene call, TRBD2, was not cross checked with the DNA. TRBV12-2 is a known pseudogene. The CDR3 is 17 residues long. CDR3 sequence (DNA): TGTGCAAGTCGCTTAGGAGATAGCGGGAGGCCCACAGATACGCAGTATTTT. Its translation: CASRLGDSGRPTDTQYF.

This chain joins TRBV5-8 and TRBJ1-6; 10 bases are a match to TRBD1. The CDR3 has 15 residues. Germline trimming cut 6 bases from V and 10 bases from J; bases unmatched to any gene: 10. Looked up from germline, CDR1 is SGHTS and CDR2 is YDEGEE. The DNA for the CDR3 is TGTGCCAGCACCCTTTCCGGGACAGGGGAATCACCCCTCCACTTT. Its protein product is CASTLSGTGESPLHF.

This clone was observed a handful of times. The chain combines TRBV27 with TRBJ1-1; D not resolved. The germline CDR1 and CDR2 sequences are MNHEY and SMNVEV (reference sequence). V was cut by 2 bases and J by 0 bases, with 4 bases left in between. This CDR3 is 13 amino acids long. CDR3 sequence (DNA): TGTGCCAGCAGTTTAAGGATGAACACTGAAGCTTTCTTT. This gives the protein CASSLRMNTEAFF.

This rearrangement joins TRBV7-9 to TRBJ1-4; D is unresolved. V was shortened by 3 bases and J by 8 bases, with 10 bases between the two germline ends. Looked up from germline, CDR1 is SEHNR and CDR2 is FQNEAQ (reference sequence). The CDR3 loop spans 13 amino acids. Written as DNA, the CDR3 is TGTGCCAGCAGCTTTGCGGCGGAGGAAAAACTGTTTTTT. It codes for CASSFAAEEKLFF. Filled out from reference TRBV7-9 and TRBJ1-4, the complete variable domain reads DTGVSQNPRHKITKRGQNVTFRCDPISEHNRLYWYRQTLGQGPEFLTYFQNEAQLEKSRLLSDRFSAERPKGSFSTLEIQRTEQGDSAMYLCASSFAAEEKLFFGSGTQLSVL.

The V and J genes are TRBV5-5 and TRBJ1-6; D remains ambiguous. The CDR3 length is 15 residues. Looked up from germline, CDR1 is SGHKS and CDR2 is YYEKEE (reference sequence). With 1 base removed from V and 0 bases from J, the gap between germline ends came to 5 bases. The CDR3 DNA is TGTGCCAGCAGCTTGTTCCCCTCCTATAATTCACCCCTCCACTTT. The encoded protein is CASSLFPSYNSPLHF.

The V and J genes are TRBV19 and TRBJ1-1, with a tentative D call TRBD1 (5 bases). This CDR3 is 13 amino acids long. Per the germline V gene, CDR1 is LNHDA and CDR2 is SQIVND (reference sequence). V lost 5 bases, J lost 4 bases, and 11 bases lay in between. CDR3 coding DNA: TGTGCCAGTAGTTGGGGCGGGAGCACTGAAGCTTTCTTT. Amino acid sequence: CASSWGGSTEAFF. The full variable domain, in which reference TRBV19 and TRBJ1-1 provide the parts outside the CDR3, is DGGITQSPKYLFRKEGQNVTLSCEQNLNHDAMYWYRQDPGQGLRLIYYSQIVNDFQKGDIAEGYSVSREKKESFPLTVTSAQKNPTAFYLCASSWGGSTEAFFGQGTRLTVV.

The J gene is TRBJ2-3, the V gene TRBV2; tentative D call: TRBD2 (7 bases). Looked up from germline, CDR1 is SNHLY and CDR2 is FYNNEI. CDR3 length: 15 residues. Between the trimmed V and J ends, which lost 8 bases and 0 bases, there was a span of 15 bases. CDR3 nucleotide sequence: TGTGCCAGCGGAGTACGGGGGGCCAGCACAGATACGCAGTATTTT. This encodes CASGVRGASTDTQYF.

The chain recombines TRBV2 with TRBJ2-7, with TRBD2 identical over 8 bases. Trimming removed 5 bases from V and 2 bases from J; junction bases left unmatched: 8. CDR3 size: 15 residues. Germline CDR1 and CDR2: SNHLY and FYNNEI. CDR3 amino acids: CASSSNRGGPYEQYF. CDR3 sequence (DNA): TGTGCCAGCAGTAGTAATCGCGGGGGGCCCTACGAGCAGTACTTC. Based on the CDR3 plus reference TRBV2 and TRBJ2-7, the full variable domain is EPEVTQTPSHQVTQMGQEVILRCVPISNHLYFYWYRQILGQKVEFLVSFYNNEISEKSEIFDDQFSVERPDGSNFTLKIRSTKLEDSAMYFCASSSNRGGPYEQYFGPGTRLTVT.